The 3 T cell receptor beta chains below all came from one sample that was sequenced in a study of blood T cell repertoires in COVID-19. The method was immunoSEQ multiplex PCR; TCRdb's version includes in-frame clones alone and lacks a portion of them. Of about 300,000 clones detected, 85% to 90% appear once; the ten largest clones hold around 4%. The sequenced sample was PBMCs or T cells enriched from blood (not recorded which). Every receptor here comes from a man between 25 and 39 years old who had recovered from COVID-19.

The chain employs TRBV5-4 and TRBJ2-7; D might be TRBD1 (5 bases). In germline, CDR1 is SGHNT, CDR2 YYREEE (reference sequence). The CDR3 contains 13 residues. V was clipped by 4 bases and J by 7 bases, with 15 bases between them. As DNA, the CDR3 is TGTGCCAGCAGCCCCCCGGGCAGGGTTGAGCAGTACTTC. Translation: CASSPPGRVEQYF. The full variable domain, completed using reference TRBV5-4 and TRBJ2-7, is ETGVTQSPTHLIKTRGQQVTLRCSSQSGHNTVSWYQQALGQGPQFIFQYYREEENGRGNFPPRFSGLQFPNYSSELNVNALELDDSALYLCASSPPGRVEQYFGPGTRLTVT.

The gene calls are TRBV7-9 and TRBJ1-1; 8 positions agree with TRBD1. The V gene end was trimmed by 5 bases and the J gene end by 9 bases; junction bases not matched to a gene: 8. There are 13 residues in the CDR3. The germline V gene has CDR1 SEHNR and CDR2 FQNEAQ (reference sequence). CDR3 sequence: CASSPGTGRKAFF. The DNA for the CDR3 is TGTGCCAGCAGCCCGGGGACAGGTCGAAAAGCTTTCTTT.

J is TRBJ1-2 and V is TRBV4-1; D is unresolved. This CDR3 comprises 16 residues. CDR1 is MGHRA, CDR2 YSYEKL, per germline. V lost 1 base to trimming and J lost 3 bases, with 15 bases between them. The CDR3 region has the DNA TGCGCCAGCAGCCAAGCGCCCCCCGGGGTGGACTATGGCTACACCTTC. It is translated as CASSQAPPGVDYGYTF.